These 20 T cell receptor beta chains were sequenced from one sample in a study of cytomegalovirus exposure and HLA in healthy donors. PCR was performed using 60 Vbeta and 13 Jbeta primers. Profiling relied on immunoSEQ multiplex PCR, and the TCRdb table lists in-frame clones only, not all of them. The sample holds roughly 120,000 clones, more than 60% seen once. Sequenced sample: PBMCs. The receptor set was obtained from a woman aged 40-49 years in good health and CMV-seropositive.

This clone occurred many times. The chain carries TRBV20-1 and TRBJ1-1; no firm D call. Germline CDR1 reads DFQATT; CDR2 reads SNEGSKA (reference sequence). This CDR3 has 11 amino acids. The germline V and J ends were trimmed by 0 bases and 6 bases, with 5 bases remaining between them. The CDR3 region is CSARDLSEAFF. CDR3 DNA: TGCAGTGCTAGAGATCTATCTGAAGCTTTCTTT.

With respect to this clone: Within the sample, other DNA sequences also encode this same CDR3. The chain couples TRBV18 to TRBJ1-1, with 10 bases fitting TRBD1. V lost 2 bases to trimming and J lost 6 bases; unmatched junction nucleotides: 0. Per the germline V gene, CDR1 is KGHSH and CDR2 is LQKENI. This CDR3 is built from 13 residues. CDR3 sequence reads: CASSPGQGAEAFF. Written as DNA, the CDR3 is TGTGCCAGCTCACCAGGACAGGGGGCTGAAGCTTTCTTT.

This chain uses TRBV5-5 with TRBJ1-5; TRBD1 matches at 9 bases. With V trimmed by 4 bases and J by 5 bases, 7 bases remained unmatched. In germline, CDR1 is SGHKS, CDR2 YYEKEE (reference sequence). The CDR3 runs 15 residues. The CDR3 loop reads CASSRYTGGDQPQHF. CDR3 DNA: TGTGCCAGCAGCCGCTATACAGGGGGCGATCAGCCCCAGCATTTT. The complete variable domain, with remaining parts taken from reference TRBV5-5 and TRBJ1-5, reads DAGVTQSPTHLIKTRGQQVTLRCSPISGHKSVSWYQQVLGQGPQFIFQYYEKEERGRGNFPDRFSARQFPNYSSELNVNALLLGDSALYLCASSRYTGGDQPQHFGDGTRLSIL.

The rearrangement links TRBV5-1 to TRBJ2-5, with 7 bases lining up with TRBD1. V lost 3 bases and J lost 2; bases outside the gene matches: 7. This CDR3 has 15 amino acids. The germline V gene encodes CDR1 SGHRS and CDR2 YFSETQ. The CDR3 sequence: CASSWGLTGQETQYF. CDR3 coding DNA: TGCGCCAGCAGCTGGGGGCTGACAGGGCAAGAGACCCAGTACTTC.

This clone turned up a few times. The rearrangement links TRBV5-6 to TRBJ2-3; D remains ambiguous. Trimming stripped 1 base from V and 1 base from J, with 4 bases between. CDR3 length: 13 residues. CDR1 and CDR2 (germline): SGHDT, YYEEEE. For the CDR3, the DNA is TGTGCCAGCAGCTTGACAGGCACAGATACGCAGTATTTT. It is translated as CASSLTGTDTQYF.

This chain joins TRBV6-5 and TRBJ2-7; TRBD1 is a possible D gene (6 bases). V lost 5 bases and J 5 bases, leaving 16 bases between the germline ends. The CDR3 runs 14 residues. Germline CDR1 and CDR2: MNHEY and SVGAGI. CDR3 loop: CASSLDRNPNEQYF. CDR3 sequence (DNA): TGTGCCAGCAGTCTAGACAGGAACCCTAACGAGCAGTACTTC.

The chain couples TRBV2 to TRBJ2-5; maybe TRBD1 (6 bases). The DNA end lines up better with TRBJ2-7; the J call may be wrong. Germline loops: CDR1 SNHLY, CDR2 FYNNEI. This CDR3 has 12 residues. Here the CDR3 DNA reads TGTGCCAGCAGGACAGGAGGCTACGAGCAGTACTTC. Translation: CASRTGGYEQYF.

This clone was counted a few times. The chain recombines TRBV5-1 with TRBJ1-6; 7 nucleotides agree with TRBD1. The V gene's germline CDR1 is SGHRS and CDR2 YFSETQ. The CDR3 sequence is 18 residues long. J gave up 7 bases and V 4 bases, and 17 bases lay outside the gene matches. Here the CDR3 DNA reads TGCGCCAGCAGCGAGGGCCTTACAGGGGTCCTAGGAAATTCACCCCTCCACTTT. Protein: CASSEGLTGVLGNSPLHF.

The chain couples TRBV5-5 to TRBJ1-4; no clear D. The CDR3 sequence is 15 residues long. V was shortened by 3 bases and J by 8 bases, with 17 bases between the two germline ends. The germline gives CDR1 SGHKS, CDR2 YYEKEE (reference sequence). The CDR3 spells CASSSLDSSAEKLFF. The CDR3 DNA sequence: TGTGCCAGCAGCTCGCTGGACTCCTCGGCAGAAAAACTGTTTTTT.

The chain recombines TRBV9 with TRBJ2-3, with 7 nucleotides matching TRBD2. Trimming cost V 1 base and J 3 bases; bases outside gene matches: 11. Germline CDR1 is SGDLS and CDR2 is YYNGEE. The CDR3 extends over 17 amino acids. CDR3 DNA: TGTGCCAGCAGCGTAACAGCGGGCGGGGGATCGACAGATACGCAGTATTTT. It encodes CASSVTAGGGSTDTQYF.

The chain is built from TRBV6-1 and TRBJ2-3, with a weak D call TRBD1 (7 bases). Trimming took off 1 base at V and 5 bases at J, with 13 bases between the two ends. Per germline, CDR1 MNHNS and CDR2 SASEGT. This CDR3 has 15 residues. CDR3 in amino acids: CASSEGTGEVDTQYF. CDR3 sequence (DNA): TGTGCCAGCAGTGAAGGTACAGGGGAGGTAGATACGCAGTATTTT.

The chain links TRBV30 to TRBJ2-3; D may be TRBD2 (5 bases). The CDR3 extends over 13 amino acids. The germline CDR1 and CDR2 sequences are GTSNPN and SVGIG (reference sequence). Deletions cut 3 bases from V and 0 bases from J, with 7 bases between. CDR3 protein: CAWSGISTDTQYF. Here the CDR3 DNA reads TGTGCCTGGAGCGGGATAAGCACAGATACGCAGTATTTT.

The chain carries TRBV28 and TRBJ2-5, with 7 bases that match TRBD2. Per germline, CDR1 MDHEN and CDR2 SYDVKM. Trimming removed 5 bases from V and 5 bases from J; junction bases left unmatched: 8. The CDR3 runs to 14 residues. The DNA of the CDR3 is TGTGCCAGCAGTGGCGGGAGCGCCGAGGAGACCCAGTACTTC. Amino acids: CASSGGSAEETQYF.

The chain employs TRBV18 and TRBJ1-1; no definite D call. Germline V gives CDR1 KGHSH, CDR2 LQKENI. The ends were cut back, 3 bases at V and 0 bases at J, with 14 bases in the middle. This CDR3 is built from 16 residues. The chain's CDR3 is CASSPSQILMNTEAFF. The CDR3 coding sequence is TGTGCCAGCTCACCTTCACAAATATTAATGAACACTGAAGCTTTCTTT.

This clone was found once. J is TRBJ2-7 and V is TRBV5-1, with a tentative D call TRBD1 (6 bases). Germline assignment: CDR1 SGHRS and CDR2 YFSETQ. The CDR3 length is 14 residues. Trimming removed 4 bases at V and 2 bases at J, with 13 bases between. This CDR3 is CASSMDSSTYEQYF. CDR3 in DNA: TGCGCCAGCAGCATGGACAGCTCAACCTACGAGCAGTACTTC.

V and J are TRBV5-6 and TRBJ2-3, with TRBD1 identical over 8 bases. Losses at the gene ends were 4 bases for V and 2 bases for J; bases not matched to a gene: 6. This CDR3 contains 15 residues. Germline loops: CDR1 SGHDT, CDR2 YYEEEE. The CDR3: CASSPDRALTDTQYF. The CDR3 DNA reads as TGTGCCAGCAGCCCGGACAGGGCGCTCACAGATACGCAGTATTTT.

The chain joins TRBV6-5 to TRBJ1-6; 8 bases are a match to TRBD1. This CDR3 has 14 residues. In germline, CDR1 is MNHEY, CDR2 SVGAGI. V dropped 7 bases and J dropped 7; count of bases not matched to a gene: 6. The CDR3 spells CASITGQANSPLHF. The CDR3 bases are TGTGCCAGCATTACGGGACAGGCAAATTCACCCCTCCACTTT.

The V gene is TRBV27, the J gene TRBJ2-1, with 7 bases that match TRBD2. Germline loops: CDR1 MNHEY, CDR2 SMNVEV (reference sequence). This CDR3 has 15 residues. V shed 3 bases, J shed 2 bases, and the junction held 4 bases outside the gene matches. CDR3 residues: CASSFSGITYNEQFF. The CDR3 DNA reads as TGTGCCAGCAGTTTCAGCGGGATTACCTACAATGAGCAGTTCTTC.

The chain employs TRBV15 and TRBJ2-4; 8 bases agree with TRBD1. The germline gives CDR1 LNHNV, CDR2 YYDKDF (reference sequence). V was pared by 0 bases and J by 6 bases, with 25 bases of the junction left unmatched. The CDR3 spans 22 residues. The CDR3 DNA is TGTGCCACCAGCAGAGAACAGGGACAGGAGGGACCCGTTGCCCTATCCTTAAACATTCAGTACTTC. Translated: CATSREQGQEGPVALSLNIQYF.

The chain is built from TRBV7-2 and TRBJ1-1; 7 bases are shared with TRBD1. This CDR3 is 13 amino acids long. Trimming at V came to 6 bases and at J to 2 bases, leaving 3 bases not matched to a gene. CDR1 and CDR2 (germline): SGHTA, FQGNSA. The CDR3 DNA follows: TGTGCCAGCAGTCGACAGGGCAACACTGAAGCTTTCTTT. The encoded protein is CASSRQGNTEAFF.